Presented here are 2 T cell receptor beta chains from one specimen sequenced in a study of cytomegalovirus exposure and HLA in healthy donors. The PCR used 60 Vbeta and 13 Jbeta primers. This table comes from immunoSEQ multiplex PCR, and its TCRdb copy is limited to in-frame clones, with some not included. Of some 78,000 clones in the sample, about 80% were seen once. Specimen: PBMCs. All receptors come from a woman between 45 and 60 years old in good health and CMV-seropositive.

V is TRBV5-1 and J is TRBJ1-6; tentatively, D is TRBD1 (6 bases). CDR3 length: 18 amino acids. V was clipped by 4 bases and J by 0 bases, with 17 bases between them. Germline CDR1 and CDR2: SGHRS and YFSETQ. CDR3 in DNA: TGCGCCAGCAGCGACCGGACAGCTACTCTCTCCTATAATTCACCCCTCCACTTT. Its protein is CASSDRTATLSYNSPLHF.

This clone showed up just once. The V gene is TRBV25-1, the J gene TRBJ2-5; 8 nucleotides match TRBD1. Germline CDR1 reads MGHDK; CDR2 reads SYGVNS. The CDR3 contains 14 residues. V was clipped by 4 bases and J by 4 bases; unmatched bases: 5. CDR3 bases: TGTGCCAGCAGTGCAAGCAGGGGGCGAGAGACCCAGTACTTC. It yields the protein CASSASRGRETQYF. The variable domain in full, completed from reference TRBV25-1 and TRBJ2-5, reads EADIYQTPRYLVIGTGKKITLECSQTMGHDKMYWYQQDPGMELHLIHYSYGVNSTEKGDLSSESTVSRIRTEHFPLTLESARPSHTSQYLCASSASRGRETQYFGPGTRLLVL.